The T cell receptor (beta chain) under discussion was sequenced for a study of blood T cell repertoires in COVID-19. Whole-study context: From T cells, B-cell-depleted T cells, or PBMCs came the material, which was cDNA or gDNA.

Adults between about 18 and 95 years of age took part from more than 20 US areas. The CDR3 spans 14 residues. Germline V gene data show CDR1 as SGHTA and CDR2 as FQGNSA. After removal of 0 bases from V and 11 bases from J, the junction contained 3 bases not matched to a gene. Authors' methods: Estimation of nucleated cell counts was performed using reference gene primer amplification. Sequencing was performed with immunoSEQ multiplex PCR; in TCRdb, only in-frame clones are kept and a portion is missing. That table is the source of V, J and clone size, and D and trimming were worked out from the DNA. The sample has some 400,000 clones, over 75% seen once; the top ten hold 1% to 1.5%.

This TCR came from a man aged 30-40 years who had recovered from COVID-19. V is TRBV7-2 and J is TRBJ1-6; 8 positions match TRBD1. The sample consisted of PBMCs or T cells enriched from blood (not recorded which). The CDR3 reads CASSLAGQAPPLHF. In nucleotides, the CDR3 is TGTGCCAGCAGCTTAGCGGGACAGGCGCCACCCCTCCACTTT.